Listed below are T cell receptor beta chains from one sample, sequenced in a study of blood T cells in healthy people across ages. TCRdb reprocessed the 5' RACE reads via MiXCR and lists one record per CDR3 protein. The repertoire holds 540,000 or so distinct CDR3 sequences, with around 50% as singletons. Specimen: blood. All receptors come from an elderly man in good health. Both conserved end residues are part of each CDR3. The D gene is left open where the match is weak. Expanded clones get a size class; other rows say once, few or many, or leave the size out.

size,J,D,V,CDR3,DNA
once,TRBJ2-1,TRBD2,TRBV12-3/TRBV12-4,CASSLNSGGPGEQFF,TGTGCCAGCAGTTTGAATAGCGGGGGGCCGGGAGAGCAGTTCTTC
.,TRBJ2-2,TRBD1,TRBV10-3,CAAQGNSNTGELFF,TGTGCCGCACAGGGGAATTCGAACACCGGGGAGCTGTTTTTT
.,TRBJ2-5,.,TRBV27,CASKLIGRQETQYF,TGTGCCAGCAAGCTCATCGGTCGACAAGAGACCCAGTACTTC
.,TRBJ2-1,TRBD2,TRBV14,CASSIHPTSGRVNEQFF,TGTGCCAGCAGCATCCACCCGACTAGCGGGAGAGTCAATGAGCAGTTCTTC
.,TRBJ1-2,.,TRBV28,CASREPYGYTF,TGTGCCAGCAGGGAACCCTATGGCTACACCTTC
.,TRBJ2-5,.,TRBV3-1,CASSQDLGKQETQYF,TGTGCCAGCAGCCAAGATTTGGGGAAACAAGAGACCCAGTACTTC
.,TRBJ1-1,.,TRBV5-5,CASSLGSRAFF,TGTGCCAGCAGCTTGGGGAGTCGGGCTTTCTTT
few,TRBJ2-2,TRBD1,TRBV6-6,CASSQGVRTDNTGELFF,TGTGCCAGCAGCCAGGGGGTGAGGACCGATAACACCGGGGAGCTGTTTTTT
.,TRBJ2-7,.,TRBV7-9,CASSFGGAGGYEQYF,TGTGCCAGCAGCTTCGGCGGCGCTGGGGGCTACGAGCAGTACTTC
.,TRBJ2-1,TRBD2,TRBV3-1,CASSQVRGSLSEQFF,TGTGCCAGCAGCCAAGTGCGGGGGTCCCTTAGTGAGCAGTTCTTC
.,TRBJ2-1,.,TRBV7-3,CASSLTGSSEQFF,TGTGCCAGCAGCTTAACCGGGAGCAGTGAGCAGTTCTTC
few,TRBJ1-4,.,TRBV6-6,CASSSNGGSEKLFF,TGTGCCAGCAGTTCTAACGGGGGGAGTGAAAAACTGTTTTTT
few,TRBJ2-3,.,TRBV29-1,CSVAGPTDTQYF,TGCAGCGTCGCGGGTCCCACAGATACGCAGTATTTT
many,TRBJ2-4,TRBD1,TRBV6-5,CASRGDRRKNIQYF,TGTGCCAGCAGGGGGGACAGGCGAAAAAACATTCAGTACTTC
few,TRBJ2-7,.,TRBV29-1,CSAVKETYEQYF,TGCAGCGCCGTGAAGGAGACCTACGAGCAGTACTTC
few,TRBJ2-4,.,TRBV10-2,CASSDWGDKNIQYF,TGCGCCAGCAGTGACTGGGGGGACAAAAACATTCAGTACTTC
.,TRBJ2-3,.,TRBV3-1,CASSKSPGQSTDTQYF,TGTGCCAGCAGCAAGAGCCCGGGACAAAGCACAGATACGCAGTATTTT
.,TRBJ2-7,.,TRBV7-9,CASSHGRPEAEQYF,TGTGCCAGCAGTCATGGACGCCCTGAGGCCGAGCAGTACTTC
.,TRBJ2-4,.,TRBV29-1,CSVEGVGKNIQYF,TGCAGCGTTGAAGGGGTAGGCAAAAACATTCAGTACTTC
.,TRBJ2-3,.,TRBV6-4,CASSDPSTDTQYF,TGTGCCAGCAGTGACCCTAGCACAGATACGCAGTATTTT
.,TRBJ2-5,TRBD2,TRBV9,CASSAGVIQETQYF,TGTGCCAGCTCGGCGGGGGTGATTCAAGAGACCCAGTACTTC
.,TRBJ2-1,TRBD2,TRBV2,CASSFPSGGNNEQFF,TGTGCCAGCAGTTTCCCTAGCGGGGGGAACAATGAGCAGTTCTTC
.,TRBJ2-3,.,TRBV5-1,CASSFVSVSDTQYF,TGCGCCAGCAGCTTTGTAAGCGTTTCAGATACGCAGTATTTT
.,TRBJ2-5,.,TRBV9,CASSQGRSQETQYF,TGTGCCAGCAGCCAAGGACGGTCTCAAGAGACCCAGTACTTC
.,TRBJ1-2,TRBD1,TRBV7-8,CASSITGGWYGYTF,TGTGCCAGCAGCATAACAGGGGGCTGGTATGGCTACACCTTC
.,TRBJ2-1,TRBD1,TRBV29-1,CSVDREGQETQFF,TGCAGCGTCGACAGGGAAGGCCAAGAGACCCAGTTCTTC
.,TRBJ2-1,.,TRBV30,CAWSAQIRGSYNEQFF,TGTGCCTGGAGTGCCCAGATCAGGGGTTCCTACAATGAGCAGTTCTTC
once,TRBJ1-4,.,TRBV29-1,CSVVNSEKLFF,TGCAGCGTTGTTAACAGCGAAAAGCTGTTTTTT
.,TRBJ1-1,TRBD1,TRBV29-1,CSVDQDRREAFF,TGCAGCGTTGACCAGGACAGGCGAGAAGCTTTCTTT
.,TRBJ2-5,TRBD1,TRBV7-2,CASSLGQGAGETQYF,TGTGCCAGCAGCCTGGGACAGGGGGCCGGAGAGACCCAGTACTTC
.,TRBJ2-5,TRBD2,TRBV29-1,CSVEDPRTSQETQYF,TGCAGCGTTGAAGACCCCAGGACTAGCCAGGAGACCCAGTACTTC
once,TRBJ2-7,TRBD2,TRBV12-3/TRBV12-4,CASSRRAGESEQYF,TGTGCCAGCAGCCGAAGGGCGGGGGAGAGCGAGCAGTACTTC
.,TRBJ2-2,TRBD1,TRBV25-1,CASSPRGLTGELFF,TGTGCCAGCAGCCCGAGGGGGCTCACCGGGGAGCTGTTTTTT
.,TRBJ2-1,TRBD2,TRBV5-4,CASSPGGESYNEQFF,TGTGCCAGCAGCCCGGGGGGGGAGTCCTACAATGAGCAGTTCTTC
few,TRBJ2-1,.,TRBV15,CATSKTRSYNEQFF,TGTGCCACCAGCAAGACTAGGTCTTACAATGAGCAGTTCTTC
.,TRBJ2-5,.,TRBV18,CASSPRFGSREETQYF,TGTGCCAGCTCACCCCGGTTCGGCAGTCGAGAAGAGACCCAGTACTTC
.,TRBJ2-7,TRBD2,TRBV7-9,CAGSLVAGEAYEQYF,TGTGCCGGCAGCTTAGTAGCGGGAGAGGCGTACGAGCAGTACTTC
few,TRBJ1-5,.,TRBV21-1,CASSSRDTYSNQPQHF,TGTGCCAGCAGCAGCCGGGACACGTATAGCAATCAGCCCCAGCATTTT
.,TRBJ1-5,.,TRBV20-1,CSAALGPGMQPQHF,TGCAGTGCTGCCCTCGGGCCAGGAATGCAGCCCCAGCATTTT
few,TRBJ2-5,.,TRBV9,CASSVGGEIWETQYF,TGTGCCAGCAGCGTGGGCGGGGAAATTTGGGAGACCCAGTACTTC
.,TRBJ2-3,TRBD2,TRBV4-2,CASSSLAGGGHTDTQYF,TGTGCCAGCAGTTCCTTAGCGGGGGGGGGCCACACAGATACGCAGTATTTT
.,TRBJ2-3,.,TRBV20-1,CSARAQGGTDTQYF,TGCAGTGCTAGAGCCCAGGGCGGCACAGATACGCAGTATTTT
.,TRBJ2-7,.,TRBV6-2/TRBV6-3,CASSAFSGAEQYF,TGTGCCAGCAGTGCCTTTTCAGGGGCCGAGCAGTACTTC
.,TRBJ1-4,.,TRBV7-9,CASTQGAGWTNEKLFF,TGTGCCAGCACCCAGGGCGCAGGGTGGACTAATGAAAAACTGTTTTTT
few,TRBJ2-1,TRBD2,TRBV20-1,CSANGLAEINEQFF,TGCAGTGCCAACGGACTAGCGGAAATCAATGAGCAGTTCTTC
.,TRBJ2-2,TRBD2,TRBV6-2/TRBV6-3,CASSSLPRTLAGDTGELFF,TGTGCCAGCAGTTCCCTCCCCCGTACTTTAGCGGGAGATACCGGGGAGCTGTTTTTT
.,TRBJ2-7,TRBD2,TRBV7-2,CASSLVSGGAGEQYF,TGTGCCAGCAGCTTAGTAAGCGGGGGGGCTGGCGAGCAGTACTTC
.,TRBJ1-5,.,TRBV2,CASNPGDFGNQPQHF,TGTGCCAGCAACCCAGGGGATTTTGGCAATCAGCCCCAGCATTTT
.,TRBJ2-3,.,TRBV7-3,CASSSQPFTDTQYF,TGTGCCAGCAGCTCCCAACCCTTTACAGATACGCAGTATTTT
.,TRBJ2-7,TRBD1,TRBV7-9,CASSFSGQGGEQYF,TGTGCCAGCAGCTTCTCGGGACAGGGGGGCGAGCAGTACTTC
.,TRBJ1-5,.,TRBV28,CASRIGHSNQPQHF,TGTGCCAGCAGAATCGGACATAGCAATCAGCCCCAGCATTTT
.,TRBJ2-1,TRBD2,TRBV10-3,CAISDVGLAGYFNNEQFF,TGTGCCATCAGCGATGTAGGACTAGCGGGATACTTTAACAATGAGCAGTTCTTC